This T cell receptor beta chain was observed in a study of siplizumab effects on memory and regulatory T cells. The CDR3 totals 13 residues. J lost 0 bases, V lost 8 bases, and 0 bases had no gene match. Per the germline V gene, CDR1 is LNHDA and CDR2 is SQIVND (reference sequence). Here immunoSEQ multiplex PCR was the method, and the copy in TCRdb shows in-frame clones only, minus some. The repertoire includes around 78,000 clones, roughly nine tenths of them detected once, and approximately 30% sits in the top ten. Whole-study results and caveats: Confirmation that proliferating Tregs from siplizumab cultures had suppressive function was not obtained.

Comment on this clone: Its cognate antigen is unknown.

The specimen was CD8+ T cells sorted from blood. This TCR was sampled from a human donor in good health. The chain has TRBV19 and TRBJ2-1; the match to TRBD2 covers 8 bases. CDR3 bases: TGTGCCAGTCGGGGGGGCTCCTACAATGAGCAGTTCTTC. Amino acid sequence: CASRGGSYNEQFF.